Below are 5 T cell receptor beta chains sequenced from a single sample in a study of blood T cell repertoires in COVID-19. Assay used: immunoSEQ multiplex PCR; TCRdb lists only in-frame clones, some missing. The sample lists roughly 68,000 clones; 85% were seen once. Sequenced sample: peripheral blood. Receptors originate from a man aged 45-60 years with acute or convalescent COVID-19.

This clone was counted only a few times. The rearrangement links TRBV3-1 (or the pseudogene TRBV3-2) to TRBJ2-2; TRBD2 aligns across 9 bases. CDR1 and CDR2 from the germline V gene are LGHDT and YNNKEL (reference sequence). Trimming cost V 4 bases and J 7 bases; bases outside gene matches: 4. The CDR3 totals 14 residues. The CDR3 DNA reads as TGTGCCAGCAGCCGCGGGGGGGCTAACGGGGAGCTGTTTTTT. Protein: CASSRGGANGELFF.

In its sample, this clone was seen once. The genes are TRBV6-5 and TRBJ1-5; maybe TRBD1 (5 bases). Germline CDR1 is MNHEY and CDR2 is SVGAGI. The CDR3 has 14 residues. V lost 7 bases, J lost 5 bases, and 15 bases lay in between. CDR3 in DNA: TGTGCCAGCAAGGTCGGAGGGGCGGATCAGCCCCAGCATTTT. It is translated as CASKVGGADQPQHF.

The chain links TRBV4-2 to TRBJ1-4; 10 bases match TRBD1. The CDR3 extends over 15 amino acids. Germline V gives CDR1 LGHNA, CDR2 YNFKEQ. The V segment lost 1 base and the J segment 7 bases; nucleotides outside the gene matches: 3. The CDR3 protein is CASSQAGQGIEKLFF. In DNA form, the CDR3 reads TGTGCCAGCAGCCAAGCGGGACAGGGGATTGAAAAACTGTTTTTT.

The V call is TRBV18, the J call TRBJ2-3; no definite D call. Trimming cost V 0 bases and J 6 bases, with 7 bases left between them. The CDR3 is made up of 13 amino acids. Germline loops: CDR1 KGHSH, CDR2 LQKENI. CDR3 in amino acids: CASSPPYQDTQYF. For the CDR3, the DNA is TGTGCCAGCTCACCACCGTACCAGGATACGCAGTATTTT.

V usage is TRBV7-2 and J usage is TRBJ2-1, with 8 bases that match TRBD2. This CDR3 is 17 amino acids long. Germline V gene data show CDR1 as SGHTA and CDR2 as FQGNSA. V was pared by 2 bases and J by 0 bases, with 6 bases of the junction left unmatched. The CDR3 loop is CASSLFGAGGSYNEQFF. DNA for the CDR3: TGTGCCAGCAGCTTATTCGGTGCGGGGGGCTCCTACAATGAGCAGTTCTTC. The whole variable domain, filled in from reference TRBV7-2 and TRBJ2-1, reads GAGVSQSPSNKVTEKGKDVELRCDPISGHTALYWYRQSLGQGLEFLIYFQGNSAPDKSGLPSDRFSAERTGGSVSTLTIQRTQQEDSAVYLCASSLFGAGGSYNEQFFGPGTRLTVL.